This T cell receptor beta chain was captured by sequencing in a study of cytotoxic CD8 clonotypes in ibrutinib-treated CLL. Study overall: Included were about a dozen relapsed/refractory and roughly 15 treatment-naive patients, of whom fewer than 18 were IGHV unmutated.

This clone was detected only a few times. Its matching antigen is unknown. Whole-study results and caveats: Rising at ibrutinib response, clonality subsequently fell back toward baseline at progression.

CDR3 length: 14 residues. V was shortened by 6 bases and J by 7 bases, with 19 bases between the two germline ends. Germline V gene sequence: CDR1 MNHEY, CDR2 SVGAGI. Using immunoSEQ multiplex PCR, the repertoire was profiled, and TCRdb retains in-frame clones only, with some absent. This sample has about 68,000 clones, with approximately 70% found just once. The sequences come from PBMCs, collected after 12 months of ibrutinib treatment. The J gene is TRBJ2-7, the V gene TRBV6-5; unclear D gene. The TCR originated in a human donor with chronic lymphocytic leukemia. This CDR3 is CASRGLSPVVEQYF. The CDR3 bases are TGTGCCAGCAGGGGTCTATCCCCCGTAGTTGAGCAGTACTTC.